Below are 5 T cell receptor beta chains sequenced from a single sample in a study of blood T cell repertoires in COVID-19. Generated by immunoSEQ multiplex PCR, the TCRdb table keeps only in-frame clones and is missing some. This sample carries fewer than 200,000 clones, under 80% of them seen once, and the ten largest clones take about 3%. The sample taken for sequencing was peripheral blood. These receptors originate from an elderly woman with acute or convalescent COVID-19.

The chain links TRBV28 to TRBJ2-1; 11 bases match TRBD2. CDR1 is MDHEN, CDR2 SYDVKM, per germline. The CDR3 covers 14 residues. After removal of 5 bases from V and 10 bases from J, the junction contained 7 bases not matched to a gene. The chain's CDR3 is CASSLLAGAREQFF. The CDR3 DNA reads TGTGCCAGCAGTCTACTAGCGGGAGCAAGGGAGCAGTTCTTC.

At least ten counts were recorded for this clone. Distinct nucleotide sequences in the sample also encode this CDR3. J is TRBJ2-1 and V is TRBV27, with TRBD2 matching over 14 bases. This CDR3 comprises 15 residues. The ends lost 5 bases at V and 10 bases at J; junction bases unmatched: 7. CDR1 is MNHEY and CDR2 is SMNVEV in the germline V gene (reference sequence). CDR3: CASSPGLAGGGEQFF. DNA of the CDR3: TGTGCCAGCAGTCCAGGACTAGCGGGAGGAGGAGAGCAGTTCTTC.

V gene TRBV28 combines with J gene TRBJ1-2; D remains ambiguous. Per the germline V gene, CDR1 is MDHEN and CDR2 is SYDVKM. The CDR3 covers 14 residues. Trimming cost V 3 bases and J 4 bases, with 12 bases left between them. CDR3 sequence reads: CASSLVGPSYGYTF. CDR3 DNA sequence: TGTGCCAGCAGTTTGGTTGGGCCAAGCTATGGCTACACCTTC.

The J gene is TRBJ2-1, the V gene TRBV18; 11 nucleotides align to TRBD2. V gave up 10 bases and J gave up 6 bases; unmatched junction bases: 23. The CDR3 consists of 19 residues. Germline V gene data show CDR1 as KGHSH and CDR2 as LQKENI. The CDR3, as DNA: TGTGCCACCACACCAGGGACTAGCGGCCTGAGAGGGCGCCTCAATGAGCAGTTCTTC. Translating it yields CATTPGTSGLRGRLNEQFF.

The chain links TRBV24-1 to TRBJ2-1, with D hard to call. Germline V gene data show CDR1 as KGHDR and CDR2 as SFDVKD. The V and J ends lost 4 bases and 7 bases respectively, with 19 bases between them. This CDR3 has 16 residues. In DNA form, the CDR3 reads TGTGCCACCAGTGAACCCACCTCCAGCGTCGAAAATGAGCAGTTCTTC. It specifies CATSEPTSSVENEQFF.